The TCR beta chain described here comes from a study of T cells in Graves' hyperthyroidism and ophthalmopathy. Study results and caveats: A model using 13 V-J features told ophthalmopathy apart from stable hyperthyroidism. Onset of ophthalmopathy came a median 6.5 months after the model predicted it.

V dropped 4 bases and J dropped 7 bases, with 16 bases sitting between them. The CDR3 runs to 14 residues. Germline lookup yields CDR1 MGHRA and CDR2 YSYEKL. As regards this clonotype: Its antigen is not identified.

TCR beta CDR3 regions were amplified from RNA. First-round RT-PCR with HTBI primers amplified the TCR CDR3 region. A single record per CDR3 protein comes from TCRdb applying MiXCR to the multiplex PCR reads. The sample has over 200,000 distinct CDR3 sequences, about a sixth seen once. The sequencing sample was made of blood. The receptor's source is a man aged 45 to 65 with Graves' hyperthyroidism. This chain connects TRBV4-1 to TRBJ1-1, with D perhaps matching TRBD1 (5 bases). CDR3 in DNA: TGCGCCAGCAGCCTCTCGGGGGACGGAAATGAAGCTTTCTTT. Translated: CASSLSGDGNEAFF.